Below are 7 T cell receptor beta chains sequenced from a single sample in a study of blood T cells in healthy people across ages. Alongside a J-beta primer mix, a sample-barcoded 5' primer served in a second PCR lasting about 6 to 11 cycles. Each CDR3 protein gets one entry after TCRdb re-called the 5' RACE reads with MiXCR. The sample lists about 780,000 distinct CDR3 sequences; approximately 65% were seen once. The sample was blood. The receptors here all came from a man aged 25 to 40 in good health.

This clonotype has a count of ten or more. The chain uses TRBV7-2 and TRBJ2-7; the D gene is possibly TRBD1 (5 bases). Trimming took 3 bases from V and 4 from J, leaving 13 bases between them. The germline V gene has CDR1 SGHTA and CDR2 FQGNSA. This CDR3 region has 14 residues. CDR3 DNA sequence: TGTGCCAGCAGCTTGGGTAGGGGCAATTACGAGCAGTACTTC. This translates into CASSLGRGNYEQYF.

The V gene is TRBV5-1, the J gene TRBJ2-7, with D possibly TRBD1 on 5 matching bases. Germline assignment: CDR1 SGHRS and CDR2 YFSETQ. The CDR3 sequence is 14 residues long. V was trimmed by 0 bases and J by 6 bases, leaving 13 bases between them. The CDR3 region is CASSLGAGIPEQYF. CDR3 nucleotide sequence: TGCGCCAGCAGCTTGGGGGCAGGGATTCCCGAGCAGTACTTC. The full variable domain, its missing parts supplied by reference TRBV5-1 and TRBJ2-7, is KAGVTQTPRYLIKTRGQQVTLSCSPISGHRSVSWYQQTPGQGLQFLFEYFSETQRNKGNFPGRFSGRQFSNSRSEMNVSTLELGDSALYLCASSLGAGIPEQYFGPGTRLTVT.

This sequence joins TRBV20-1 and TRBJ1-2; 7 bases fit TRBD1. Germline CDR1 reads DFQATT; CDR2 reads SNEGSKA (reference sequence). The CDR3 spans 16 residues. Trimming took 3 bases from V and 4 from J; bases not matched to a gene: 14. The CDR3, as DNA: TGCAGTGCTAGCGACGAAGGGGGCGTTATTGGCTATGGCTACACCTTC. Amino acid sequence: CSASDEGGVIGYGYTF.

This clonotype was found a few times. The J gene is TRBJ2-7, the V gene TRBV20-1; TRBD1 agrees at 10 bases. The CDR3 has 12 residues. Germline CDR1 is DFQATT and CDR2 is SNEGSKA (reference sequence). CDR3 loop: CSAGQGAYEQYF. CDR3 bases: TGCAGCGCCGGACAGGGGGCCTACGAGCAGTACTTC.

The chain couples TRBV15 to TRBJ2-3; either TRBD1 or TRBD2 may fit D (6 bases each). Germline CDR1 reads LNHNV; CDR2 reads YYDKDF (reference sequence). V lost 2 bases and J 2 bases, leaving 11 bases between the germline ends. The length of the CDR3 is 15 residues. CDR3 coding DNA: TGTGCCACCAGCAGATCCCGGGGGCACACAGATACGCAGTATTTT. Its translation: CATSRSRGHTDTQYF.

The chain employs TRBV7-9 and TRBJ2-1, with D perhaps TRBD1 (6 bases). Trimming took 5 bases from V and 7 from J, leaving 12 bases between them. CDR3 length: 13 amino acids. The germline V gene encodes CDR1 SEHNR and CDR2 FQNEAQ (reference sequence). The CDR3 region is CASSPGQLNEQFF. CDR3 coding DNA: TGTGCCAGCAGCCCCGGACAGTTAAATGAGCAGTTCTTC.

V gene TRBV6-5 combines with J gene TRBJ2-1; 7 bases line up with TRBD1. The CDR3 runs 15 residues. The germline V gene encodes CDR1 MNHEY and CDR2 SVGAGI. Germline trimming cut 6 bases from V and 7 bases from J; bases unmatched to any gene: 12. CDR3 sequence reads: CASSPPDRVGNEQFF. CDR3 coding DNA: TGTGCCAGCAGCCCGCCAGACAGGGTCGGAAATGAGCAGTTCTTC.